This T cell receptor beta chain stems from a study of vaccination and CD4 T cells after COVID-19. Remarks on this clonotype: Its specificity is not known.

Sequenced with the Oncomine TCR Beta short-read assay was DNA taken from cultured CD4+ T cells. Each CDR3 protein is one row after TCRdb ran MiXCR on the PCR reads. The repertoire holds about 18,000 distinct CDR3 sequences, with about 39% as singletons. V dropped 5 bases and J dropped 0; count of bases not matched to a gene: 3. This CDR3 has 14 residues. CDR1 is SGHNT and CDR2 is YYREEE in the germline V gene (reference sequence). The treatment is: roughly nine-day PBMC culture with coronavirus spike peptide pools or control peptides (ViraFEST assay). Before Alpha, Beta and Delta appeared in the US, convalescents tested positive (March–December 2020).

V is TRBV5-4 and J is TRBJ2-3, with 7 bases lining up with TRBD2. The source is a human donor who had recovered from COVID-19. The material sequenced was CD4+ T cells from blood, cultured in vitro. CDR3 DNA: TGTGCCAGCAGACCGGGACTAAGCACAGATACGCAGTATTTT. This gives the protein CASRPGLSTDTQYF.